This record looks at one T cell receptor beta chain sequence and its context. These data come from a study of blood T cell repertoires in COVID-19. Germline CDR1 reads SGHTA; CDR2 reads FQGNSA. CDR3 length: 15 amino acids. V was clipped by 6 bases and J by 2 bases; unmatched bases: 7. Using immunoSEQ multiplex PCR, the repertoire was profiled, and TCRdb retains in-frame clones only, with some absent. The sample has around 190,000 clones; roughly 77% are singletons. Sequencing used peripheral blood. The genes are TRBV7-2 and TRBJ2-1; 7 bases match TRBD2. This receptor was identified in a man between 65 and 85 years old with active or convalescent COVID-19. CDR3 in amino acids: CASRFPGGTYNEQFF. The CDR3 DNA reads as TGTGCCAGCAGGTTCCCCGGGGGGACCTACAATGAGCAGTTCTTC.